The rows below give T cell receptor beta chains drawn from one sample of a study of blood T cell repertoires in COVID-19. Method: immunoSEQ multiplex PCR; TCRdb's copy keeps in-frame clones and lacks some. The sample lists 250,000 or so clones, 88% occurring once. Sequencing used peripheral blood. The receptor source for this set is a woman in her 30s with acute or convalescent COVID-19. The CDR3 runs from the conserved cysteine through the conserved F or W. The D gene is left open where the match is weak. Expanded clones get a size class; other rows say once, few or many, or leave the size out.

TGTGCCAGCTCAACGACAGGGCCTGATGGCTACACCTTC,CASSTTGPDGYTF,TRBD1,13,TRBJ1-2,NA,TRBV18
TGTGCCAGCAGAGACTACCGGGAACAGGGAATTGGGGAGACCCAGTACTTC,CASRDYREQGIGETQYF,NA,17,TRBJ2-5,NA,TRBV2
TGTGCCAGCAGCTCCACCTTGGGGAGCTACGAGCAGTACTTC,CASSSTLGSYEQYF,NA,14,TRBJ2-7,NA,TRBV7-7
TGTGCCACCAGTGACCGGACAGGGGACTCCTACAATGAGCAGTTCTTC,CATSDRTGDSYNEQFF,TRBD1,16,TRBJ2-1,NA,TRBV24-1
TGTGCCATCAGTGACCCAGCGGGAGCGAACCAAGAGACCCAGTACTTC,CAISDPAGANQETQYF,TRBD2,16,TRBJ2-5,NA,TRBV10-3
TGTGCCAGCAGTTTACGTCAGGTTTACAATGAGCAGTTCTTC,CASSLRQVYNEQFF,NA,14,TRBJ2-1,NA,TRBV27
TGTGCCAGCAGTAGCGGACCGCGCACAGATACGCAGTATTTT,CASSSGPRTDTQYF,NA,14,TRBJ2-3,NA,TRBV6-5
TGTGCCAGCAGTGAACTCGGGGGCGAGCAGTACTTC,CASSELGGEQYF,NA,12,TRBJ2-7,NA,TRBV2
TGTGCCAGCAGCTTAGTCAGGGGAGGGGAAGGCTACACCTTC,CASSLVRGGEGYTF,NA,14,TRBJ1-2,NA,TRBV11-2
TGTGCCAGTAGTGGCGGGGTCACTGAAGCTTTCTTT,CASSGGVTEAFF,NA,12,TRBJ1-1,few,TRBV19
TGTGCCAGCACAAGGACTAACTACAATGAGCAGTTCTTC,CASTRTNYNEQFF,NA,13,TRBJ2-1,NA,TRBV12-3/TRBV12-4
TGTGCCAGCAGTCGGAACCTAGCGGGTAATGAGCAGTTCTTC,CASSRNLAGNEQFF,TRBD2,14,TRBJ2-1,few,TRBV27
TGTGCCAGTAGTATAGGGGCCCCGGGACAGGGGGACGAGCAGTACTTC,CASSIGAPGQGDEQYF,TRBD1,16,TRBJ2-7,NA,TRBV19
TGTGCCAGCAGTTACTCGGCGGGTTCTGGAAACACCATATATTTT,CASSYSAGSGNTIYF,NA,15,TRBJ1-3,NA,TRBV6-5
TGTGCCAGCTCACGAACCGGGACAGGGGGCGTCGGGAACACCGGGGAGCTGTTTTTT,CASSRTGTGGVGNTGELFF,TRBD1,19,TRBJ2-2,NA,TRBV18
TGTGCCAGCAGCTGGGACAGCTCCTACGAGCAGTACTTC,CASSWDSSYEQYF,TRBD1,13,TRBJ2-7,NA,TRBV7-9
TGTGCCAGCAGGCGACCTTCGACTAGCGGGAGCGGGCGGGGCACAGATACGCAGTATTTT,CASRRPSTSGSGRGTDTQYF,TRBD2,20,TRBJ2-3,NA,TRBV27
TGTGCCAGTAGCCTATACTCCTCCTACGAGCAGTACTTC,CASSLYSSYEQYF,NA,13,TRBJ2-7,NA,TRBV19
TGTGCCAGCAGTTACGCGGCAGGGGGTAGAGAGACCCAGTACTTC,CASSYAAGGRETQYF,TRBD1,15,TRBJ2-5,NA,TRBV6-5
TGTGCCAGCAGCTTAGACGGGGTTGGGAACTATGGCTACACCTTC,CASSLDGVGNYGYTF,NA,15,TRBJ1-2,once,TRBV7-2
TGTGCCAGCAGTGGAACCGGGACAGGGAGCACAGATACGCAGTATTTT,CASSGTGTGSTDTQYF,TRBD1,16,TRBJ2-3,NA,TRBV25-1
TGTGCCAGTAGTATGAGGGGGACAGGGACGGGGAGCAATCAGCCCCAGCATTTT,CASSMRGTGTGSNQPQHF,TRBD1,18,TRBJ1-5,NA,TRBV19
TGTGCCTTAAGGGGCTACGAGCAGTACTTC,CALRGYEQYF,NA,10,TRBJ2-7,once,TRBV30
TGTGCCAGCAGCTTAGTTGGTGGGGGGGAGTCACGAGGGAATTCACCCCTCCACTTT,CASSLVGGGESRGNSPLHF,NA,19,TRBJ1-6,once,TRBV7-8
TGTGCCAGCAGCCAAGATCGCGGGTCAAATGAGCAGTTCTTC,CASSQDRGSNEQFF,NA,14,TRBJ2-1,NA,TRBV4-2
TGTGCCAGCAGCCAAGTGACAAACTATGGCTACACCTTC,CASSQVTNYGYTF,NA,13,TRBJ1-2,NA,TRBV4-2
TGTGCCAGCAGAAAAACGGGGGGTGGGGCCAACGTCCTGACTTTC,CASRKTGGGANVLTF,TRBD2,15,TRBJ2-6,NA,TRBV14
TGTGCCAGCAGATACGGGACAGGGGTAAATGAGCAGTTCTTC,CASRYGTGVNEQFF,TRBD1,14,TRBJ2-1,NA,TRBV6-2/TRBV6-3
TGCAGCGTTGTTTCCGCGGCACTCTCGAGCTCCTACAATGAGCAGTTCTTC,CSVVSAALSSSYNEQFF,NA,17,TRBJ2-1,few,TRBV29-1
TGTGCCAGTAGTATAGTCGAAGGGCTCGGCGGGCAGCAGTTCTTC,CASSIVEGLGGQQFF,NA,15,TRBJ2-1,NA,TRBV19
TGCAGTGCTACAGGGGTCGGGGAGCTGTTTTTT,CSATGVGELFF,NA,11,TRBJ2-2,NA,TRBV20-1
TGTGCCAGCAACACGAGGGCTTCGGGCACCGGGGAGCTGTTTTTT,CASNTRASGTGELFF,NA,15,TRBJ2-2,once,TRBV6-5
TGTGCCAGTAGTTCGACAGGGGCGGGGACCGGGGAGCTGTTTTTT,CASSSTGAGTGELFF,TRBD1,15,TRBJ2-2,once,TRBV19
TGTGCCAGCAGGCCAGCGGAGGGTGCGCAGTATTTT,CASRPAEGAQYF,NA,12,TRBJ2-3,NA,TRBV12-3/TRBV12-4
TGCGCCAGCAGCTTGGCGGTGGGGTCGGGAGGCTACACCTTC,CASSLAVGSGGYTF,NA,14,TRBJ1-2,NA,TRBV5-1
TGTGCCAGCAGCTTTGGGGCTACCGAGCAGTACTTC,CASSFGATEQYF,NA,12,TRBJ2-7,NA,TRBV11-3
TGTGCCAGCAGCTTTGGGGCCCGGCCAGGGGAAGAGACCCAGTACTTC,CASSFGARPGEETQYF,NA,16,TRBJ2-5,once,TRBV11-3
TGTGCCACCAGTGAGACAGGGGCCACAGATACGCAGTATTTT,CATSETGATDTQYF,TRBD1,14,TRBJ2-3,NA,TRBV24-1
TGTGCCAGCAGCCAATCGGGACAGGGGGCAGACGAGCAGTACTTC,CASSQSGQGADEQYF,TRBD1,15,TRBJ2-7,NA,TRBV4-2
TGTGCCAGTAGTATGATAGCCAATCAGCCCCAGCATTTT,CASSMIANQPQHF,NA,13,TRBJ1-5,NA,TRBV19
TGTGCCTGGAGTGTAGGGACAGGGCTTCAGCCCCAGCATTTT,CAWSVGTGLQPQHF,TRBD1,14,TRBJ1-5,NA,TRBV30
TGCAGCGTTGCAGGGCCCCCTGAAGCTTTCTTT,CSVAGPPEAFF,NA,11,TRBJ1-1,NA,TRBV29-1
TGTGCCAGTAGTATAACACCCCCCGGGACAGGGGACAATGAGCAGTTCTTC,CASSITPPGTGDNEQFF,TRBD1,17,TRBJ2-1,NA,TRBV19
TGTGCCAGCAGCGTTGGTGGGAGGGCAAGGAATGAGCAGTTCTTC,CASSVGGRARNEQFF,TRBD2,15,TRBJ2-1,once,TRBV9
TGTGCCAGCAGCCCCCGGGTTGGCACCGGGGAGCTGTTTTTT,CASSPRVGTGELFF,NA,14,TRBJ2-2,NA,TRBV5-4
TGCGCCAGCAGCTCGAAACTAGCGGGAGTCTACGAGCAGTACTTC,CASSSKLAGVYEQYF,TRBD2,15,TRBJ2-7,NA,TRBV5-1
TGTGCCAGCAGCCCCTTAGCGGGAGTCCACGAGCAGTACTTC,CASSPLAGVHEQYF,TRBD2,14,TRBJ2-7,few,TRBV4-2
TGTGCCAGCAGCGCCCCTGGGACAGGGACAGATACGCAGTATTTT,CASSAPGTGTDTQYF,TRBD1,15,TRBJ2-3,NA,TRBV9
TGTGCCAGCAGTGAAGGTGGGGCGGGAGCGAACCAAGAGACCCAGTACTTC,CASSEGGAGANQETQYF,TRBD2,17,TRBJ2-5,NA,TRBV25-1
TGTGCCAGCAGCTTAGACGGGGCCTGGAGGGGAACTGGTACAGATACGCAGTATTTT,CASSLDGAWRGTGTDTQYF,NA,19,TRBJ2-3,NA,TRBV13
TGTGCCAGCAGCTTTTATTCACAGGGGGGTCGCCCTGAAGCTTTCTTT,CASSFYSQGGRPEAFF,TRBD1,16,TRBJ1-1,NA,TRBV7-9
TGTGCCTGGAGTGTATTAGCGGGAGGGCCAACTCGGGGAGCAGATACGCAGTATTTT,CAWSVLAGGPTRGADTQYF,TRBD2,19,TRBJ2-3,NA,TRBV30
TGTGCCTGGAGTCCCAACCGGGCCCAGGGGGGCTACACCTTC,CAWSPNRAQGGYTF,NA,14,TRBJ1-2,NA,TRBV30
TGTGCCAGCAGCCAATGGGGGACTAGCGGGAGGGCCGGGGAGCTGTTTTTT,CASSQWGTSGRAGELFF,TRBD2,17,TRBJ2-2,NA,TRBV3-1/TRBV3-2
TGTGCCAGCAGTCGACCCCGACTAGCGGGAGGAGGTTTTGGCGAGACCCAGTACTTC,CASSRPRLAGGGFGETQYF,TRBD2,19,TRBJ2-5,NA,TRBV6-6